This entry features one T cell receptor (beta chain) sequence. Antigen unknown. The sample comes from a study of shared clonotypes between healthy human individuals. Study findings and constraints: A handful of donors shared around 5.1% of their naive CD4 clonotypes.

Sequenced by immunoSEQ multiplex PCR; TCRdb stores in-frame clones only, minus some. Altogether fewer than 400,000 clones are present, over 65% being singletons, with the ten largest covering 10% to 13%. This CDR3 contains 15 residues. The germline V gene encodes CDR1 SGDLS and CDR2 YYNGEE. V was clipped by 2 bases and J by 2 bases, with 11 bases between them. Splitting of CD4+ cells produced CD45RA+ naive and CD45RA-negative memory subsets. V and J are TRBV9 and TRBJ2-1; D may be TRBD1 or TRBD2 (5 bases each). The receptor was derived from a man under 40 in good health. Input material: memory CD4+ T cells sorted from blood. Sample subset: CD45RA-negative fraction. CDR3: CASSVGSGPYNEQFF. As DNA, the CDR3 is TGTGCCAGCAGCGTTGGGTCGGGGCCCTACAATGAGCAGTTCTTC.